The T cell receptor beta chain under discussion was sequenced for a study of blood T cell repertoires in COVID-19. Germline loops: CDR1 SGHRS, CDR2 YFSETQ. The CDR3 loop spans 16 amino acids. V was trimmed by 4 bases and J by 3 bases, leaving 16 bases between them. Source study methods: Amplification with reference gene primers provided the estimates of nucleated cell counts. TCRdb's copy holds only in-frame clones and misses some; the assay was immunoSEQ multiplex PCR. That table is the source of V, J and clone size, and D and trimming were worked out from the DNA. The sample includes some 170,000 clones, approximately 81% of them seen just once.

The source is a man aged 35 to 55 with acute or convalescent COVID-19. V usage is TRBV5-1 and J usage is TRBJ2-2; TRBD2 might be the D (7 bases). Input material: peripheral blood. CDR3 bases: TGCGCCAGCAGCCCGAGAGGGGGGGCGTACACCGGGGAGCTGTTTTTT. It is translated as CASSPRGGAYTGELFF.